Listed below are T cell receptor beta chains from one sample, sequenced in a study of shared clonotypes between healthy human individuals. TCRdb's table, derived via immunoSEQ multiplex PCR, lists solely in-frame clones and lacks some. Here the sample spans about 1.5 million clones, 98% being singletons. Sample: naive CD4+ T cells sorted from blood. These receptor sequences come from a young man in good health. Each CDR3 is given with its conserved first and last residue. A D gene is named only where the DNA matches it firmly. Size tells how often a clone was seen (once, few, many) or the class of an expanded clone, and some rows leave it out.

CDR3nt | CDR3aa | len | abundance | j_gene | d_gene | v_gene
TGTGCCAGCAGCTTTAGGGGCCCCTACAATGAGCAGTTCTTC | CASSFRGPYNEQFF | 14 | - | TRBJ2-1 | - | TRBV7-8
TGTGCCAGCAGCGCCGGTGGGGGGCGTATCACCGGGGAGCTGTTTTTT | CASSAGGGRITGELFF | 16 | - | TRBJ2-2 | - | TRBV9
TGTGCCAGCAGTGAGCCAGATACGCAGTATTTT | CASSEPDTQYF | 11 | - | TRBJ2-3 | - | TRBV28
TGCGCCAGCATAATCACCAGGGGTGGGCAAGAGACCCAGTACTTC | CASIITRGGQETQYF | 15 | once | TRBJ2-5 | - | TRBV5-1
TGTGCCAGCAGCTTAGAGGGGACAGTCTACAATGAGCAGTTCTTC | CASSLEGTVYNEQFF | 15 | - | TRBJ2-1 | TRBD1 | TRBV7-8
TGTGCCAGCAGGCGGGGTGGTACGCAGTATTTT | CASRRGGTQYF | 11 | - | TRBJ2-3 | - | TRBV28
TGCGCCAGCCGACAGGAAATACGCACAGATACGCAGTATTTT | CASRQEIRTDTQYF | 14 | - | TRBJ2-3 | - | TRBV5-1
TGTGCCAGCAGTCTCACTAGCGGGATAGTGGGCGAGCAGTACTTC | CASSLTSGIVGEQYF | 15 | - | TRBJ2-7 | TRBD2 | TRBV28
TGTGCCAGCAGGTCCGGGACAGGGGATACCGGGGAGCTGTTTTTT | CASRSGTGDTGELFF | 15 | - | TRBJ2-2 | TRBD1 | TRBV5-4
TGCAGCGTTGTTGGGGGTGGGGAGACCCAGTACTTC | CSVVGGGETQYF | 12 | once | TRBJ2-5 | - | TRBV29-1
TGTGCCTGGAGTGAAGGTCGAACAGCCCTCCTCACAGATACGCAGTATTTT | CAWSEGRTALLTDTQYF | 17 | - | TRBJ2-3 | - | TRBV30
TGTGCCAGCAGTGGTGTGGGAGACACTGAAGCTTTCTTT | CASSGVGDTEAFF | 13 | - | TRBJ1-1 | - | TRBV25-1
TGTGCCAGCAGCTTCGGACTAGCGGGAGGGAACGAGCAGTACTTC | CASSFGLAGGNEQYF | 15 | once | TRBJ2-7 | TRBD2 | TRBV7-2
TGTGCCAGCAGCGTAGTGTCGGGCGGAGATACGCAGTATTTT | CASSVVSGGDTQYF | 14 | - | TRBJ2-3 | - | TRBV9
TGTGCCTGGAGCAGGGGTCAACCTGGAAACACCATATATTTT | CAWSRGQPGNTIYF | 14 | - | TRBJ1-3 | - | TRBV30
TGTGCCAGCAGCTTACCGGGACTAGCGGGAGTAAGGTACAATGAGCAGTTCTTC | CASSLPGLAGVRYNEQFF | 18 | - | TRBJ2-1 | TRBD2 | TRBV7-2
TGTGCCAGCAGCCGGGTACGGGGGTCTAGCAATCAGCCCCAGCATTTT | CASSRVRGSSNQPQHF | 16 | - | TRBJ1-5 | - | TRBV7-2
TGTGCCAGCAGCCCGACCCTGACGGACTTAACTATCTATGGCTACACCTTC | CASSPTLTDLTIYGYTF | 17 | - | TRBJ1-2 | - | TRBV5-6
TGTGCCAGCAGCTTATTAGCGGAGTACACCGGGGAGCTGTTTTTT | CASSLLAEYTGELFF | 15 | - | TRBJ2-2 | - | TRBV7-8
TGTGCCAGTAGTACTCAGGGGCCGGTCAATCAGCCCCAGCATTTT | CASSTQGPVNQPQHF | 15 | - | TRBJ1-5 | - | TRBV19
TGTGCCAGCTCATCGACAGAACGGAGAGAAAAACTGTTTTTT | CASSSTERREKLFF | 14 | - | TRBJ1-4 | - | TRBV18
TGTGCCAGCAGTTTTCGGGGACAGACTACCGAGCAGTACTTC | CASSFRGQTTEQYF | 14 | - | TRBJ2-7 | TRBD1 | TRBV28
TGTGCCTGGAGTGTACTTACCACCGGATCCCCAAAAGAGACCCAGTACTTC | CAWSVLTTGSPKETQYF | 17 | - | TRBJ2-5 | - | TRBV30
TGTGCCAGCTTCGCAAGGGGAAGAAGCGAAGAGACCCAGTACTTC | CASFARGRSEETQYF | 15 | - | TRBJ2-5 | - | TRBV2
TGTGCCAGCAGAAACCAGGGACAGGGGGCCGGAGGGACCGGGGAGCTGTTTTTT | CASRNQGQGAGGTGELFF | 18 | - | TRBJ2-2 | TRBD1 | TRBV25-1
TGTGCCAGCAGCTACTCCTACGAGCAGTACTTC | CASSYSYEQYF | 11 | few | TRBJ2-7 | - | TRBV11-2
TGTGCCAGCAGCGTGGCTAGCGGTTACCAAGAGACCCAGTACTTC | CASSVASGYQETQYF | 15 | - | TRBJ2-5 | TRBD2 | TRBV9
TGTGCCAGCAGCGAGCGAGCGGCGGGAGGCAATGAGCAGTTCTTC | CASSERAAGGNEQFF | 15 | - | TRBJ2-1 | TRBD2 | TRBV2